The 14 T cell receptor beta chains below all came from one sample that was sequenced in a study of brain T cells in children with intractable seizures. The assay was immunoSEQ multiplex PCR, and TCRdb's table has in-frame clones only and misses some. This table holds approximately 41,000 clones, 90% found once. The input for sequencing was peripheral blood, taken at surgery. These receptors originate from a girl aged 2-15 years with tuberous sclerosis and intractable seizures.

The gene calls are TRBV2 and TRBJ1-5, with D hard to call. CDR1 is SNHLY and CDR2 is FYNNEI in the germline V gene. The CDR3 spans 14 residues. V lost 4 bases and J 3 bases, leaving 10 bases between the germline ends. CDR3 region: CASSAGQYNQPQHF. In DNA form, the CDR3 reads TGTGCCAGCAGTGCCGGGCAGTACAATCAGCCCCAGCATTTT.

V is TRBV4-2 and J is TRBJ2-1, with 8 bases lining up with TRBD2. Per the germline V gene, CDR1 is LGHNA and CDR2 is YNFKEQ. The V and J ends lost 2 bases and 2 bases, in that order; junction bases with no gene match: 5. The CDR3 has 16 residues. CDR3: CASSQSSGGTYNEQFF. As DNA, the CDR3 is TGTGCCAGCAGCCAATCTTCGGGGGGGACCTACAATGAGCAGTTCTTC.

The chain has TRBV6-5 and TRBJ2-7; possibly TRBD1 for D (7 bases). The germline V gene has CDR1 MNHEY and CDR2 SVGAGI. The CDR3 runs to 13 residues. The V end was cut by 6 bases, the J end by 2 bases, with 11 bases between. CDR3 loop: CASRQGEAYEQYF. CDR3 sequence (DNA): TGTGCCAGCAGGCAGGGGGAGGCCTACGAGCAGTACTTC.

The V gene is TRBV5-5, the J gene TRBJ1-6, with no clear D. The V end was cut by 2 bases, the J end by 10 bases, with 16 bases between. Germline CDR1 SGHKS, CDR2 YYEKEE (reference sequence). The CDR3 sequence is 15 residues long. CDR3 residues: CASSLERNFRSPLHF. Here the CDR3 DNA reads TGTGCCAGCAGCTTAGAACGAAACTTTAGATCACCCCTCCACTTT.

The gene calls are TRBV24-1 and TRBJ1-5; 9 bases match TRBD1. The V gene end was trimmed by 6 bases and the J gene end by 7 bases; junction bases not matched to a gene: 3. The CDR3 has 13 residues. CDR1 and CDR2 from the germline V gene are KGHDR and SFDVKD. The CDR3 sequence is CATSPGQGQPQHF. The CDR3 nucleotides read TGTGCCACCAGTCCGGGACAGGGCCAGCCCCAGCATTTT.

The chain combines TRBV9 with TRBJ2-1; D is unresolved. This CDR3 is built from 12 residues. Trimming took 2 bases from V and 9 from J, leaving 9 bases between them. Germline V gene data show CDR1 as SGDLS and CDR2 as YYNGEE. In DNA, the CDR3 is TGTGCCAGCAGCGTTCAAGCTACTGAGCAGTTCTTC. Its translation: CASSVQATEQFF.

The rearrangement joins TRBV5-1 to TRBJ2-5; D unresolved. This CDR3 region has 14 residues. Germline assignment: CDR1 SGHRS and CDR2 YFSETQ. V lost 1 base, J lost 3 bases, and 10 bases lay in between. This chain's CDR3 is CASSLTLAKETQYF. The DNA of the CDR3 is TGCGCCAGCAGCTTGACGCTCGCCAAAGAGACCCAGTACTTC.

This clone was seen once. The chain links TRBV4-2 to TRBJ1-3; no clear D. Trimming cost V 0 bases and J 4 bases, with 13 bases left between them. Germline values: CDR1 LGHNA, CDR2 YNFKEQ. The CDR3 runs to 16 residues. CDR3 sequence: CASSQDLARHGNTIYF. DNA for the CDR3: TGTGCCAGCAGCCAAGATTTGGCCCGACACGGAAACACCATATATTTT.

This chain links TRBV9 with TRBJ1-2; 8 nucleotides line up with TRBD1. CDR1 is SGDLS and CDR2 is YYNGEE in the germline V gene. Trimming removed 0 bases from V and 4 bases from J; junction bases left unmatched: 5. This CDR3 contains 15 residues. Written as DNA, the CDR3 is TGTGCCAGCAGCGTAGGACGGACAGGGATCTATGGCTACACCTTC. Its protein product is CASSVGRTGIYGYTF. Using reference TRBV9 and TRBJ1-2 for the parts outside the CDR3, the full variable domain is DSGVTQTPKHLITATGQRVTLRCSPRSGDLSVYWYQQSLDQGLQFLIQYYNGEERAKGNILERFSAQQFPDLHSELNLSSLELGDSALYFCASSVGRTGIYGYTFGSGTRLTVV.

This rearrangement joins TRBV19 to TRBJ2-6; D call uncertain. The germline gives CDR1 LNHDA, CDR2 SQIVND (reference sequence). Trimming stripped 7 bases from V and 0 bases from J, with 4 bases between. This CDR3 region has 13 residues. The CDR3 sequence is CASKYSGANVLTF. DNA of the CDR3: TGTGCCAGTAAATACTCTGGGGCCAACGTCCTGACTTTC.

This rearrangement joins TRBV18 to TRBJ2-7, with D perhaps TRBD1 (5 bases). V lost 4 bases and J lost 5, with 12 bases in between. Germline assignment: CDR1 KGHSH and CDR2 LQKENI. The CDR3 is 13 amino acids. The CDR3 sequence is CASSLDRSNEQYV. The CDR3 region has the DNA TGTGCCAGCTCACTAGACAGATCGAACGAGCAGTACGTC.

The chain uses TRBV25-1 and TRBJ2-1; D is unresolved. V lost 3 bases, J lost 4 bases, and 4 bases lay in between. Germline loops: CDR1 MGHDK, CDR2 SYGVNS. The CDR3 consists of 12 residues. The CDR3 here is CASSDRYNEQFF. CDR3 bases: TGTGCCAGCAGTGATCGTTACAATGAGCAGTTCTTC.

This clone was seen more than once but under ten times. The chain joins TRBV5-1 to TRBJ2-5, with TRBD1 matching 11 bases. Trimming removed 4 bases from V and 2 bases from J; junction bases left unmatched: 4. This CDR3 has 15 amino acids. Germline CDR1 reads SGHRS; CDR2 reads YFSETQ. Here the CDR3 DNA reads TGCGCCAGCAGCCCCGGGACAGGGGGACAAGAGACCCAGTACTTC. Amino acids: CASSPGTGGQETQYF. Drawing the rest from reference TRBV5-1 and TRBJ2-5, the complete variable domain is KAGVTQTPRYLIKTRGQQVTLSCSPISGHRSVSWYQQTPGQGLQFLFEYFSETQRNKGNFPGRFSGRQFSNSRSEMNVSTLELGDSALYLCASSPGTGGQETQYFGPGTRLLVL.

This chain connects TRBV2 to TRBJ1-6; D uncertain. Germline CDR1 and CDR2: SNHLY and FYNNEI. The CDR3 spans 11 residues. With 7 bases removed from V and 9 bases from J, the gap between germline ends came to 7 bases. Here the CDR3 reads CASTWASPLHF. The CDR3 DNA reads TGTGCCAGCACTTGGGCTTCACCCCTCCACTTT.